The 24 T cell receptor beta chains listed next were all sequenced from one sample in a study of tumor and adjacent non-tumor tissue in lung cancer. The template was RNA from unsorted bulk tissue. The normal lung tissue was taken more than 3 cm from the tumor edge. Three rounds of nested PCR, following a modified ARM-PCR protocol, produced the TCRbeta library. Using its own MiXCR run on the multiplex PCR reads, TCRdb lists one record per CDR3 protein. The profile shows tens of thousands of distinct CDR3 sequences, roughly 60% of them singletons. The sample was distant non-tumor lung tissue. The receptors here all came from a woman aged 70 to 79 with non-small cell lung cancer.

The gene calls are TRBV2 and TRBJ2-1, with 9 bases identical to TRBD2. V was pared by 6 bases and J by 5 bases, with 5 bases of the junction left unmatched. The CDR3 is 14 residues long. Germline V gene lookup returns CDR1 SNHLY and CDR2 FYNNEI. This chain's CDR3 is CASSRLAADNEQFF. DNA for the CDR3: TGTGCCAGCAGCCGACTAGCGGCAGACAATGAGCAGTTCTTC.

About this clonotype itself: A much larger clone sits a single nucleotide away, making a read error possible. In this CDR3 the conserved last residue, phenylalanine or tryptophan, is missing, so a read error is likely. The CDR3: CASRGGVLAEIYNEQFS. The DNA for the CDR3 is TGTGCCAGCAGGGGGGGGGTACTAGCGGAGATTTACAATGAGCAGTTCTCC. The rearrangement links TRBV6-1 to TRBJ2-1; 8 bases are shared with TRBD2. The CDR3 runs 17 residues. Unmatched junction bases numbered 14, after V lost 6 bases and J lost 4 bases. The germline CDR1 and CDR2 sequences are MNHNS and SASEGT.

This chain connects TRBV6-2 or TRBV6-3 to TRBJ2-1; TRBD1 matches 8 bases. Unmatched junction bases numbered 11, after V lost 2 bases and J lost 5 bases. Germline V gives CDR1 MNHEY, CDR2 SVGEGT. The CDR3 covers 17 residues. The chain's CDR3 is CASSYPWDRRPHNEQFF. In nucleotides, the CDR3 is TGTGCCAGCAGTTACCCCTGGGACAGGAGGCCGCACAATGAGCAGTTCTTC.

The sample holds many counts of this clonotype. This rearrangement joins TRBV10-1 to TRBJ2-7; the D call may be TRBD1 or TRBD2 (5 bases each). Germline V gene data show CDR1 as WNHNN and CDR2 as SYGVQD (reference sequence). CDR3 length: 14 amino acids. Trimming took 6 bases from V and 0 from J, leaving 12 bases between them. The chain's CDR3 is CASSRDQSSYEQYF. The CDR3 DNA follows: TGCGCCAGCAGCCGGGACCAGAGCTCCTACGAGCAGTACTTC.

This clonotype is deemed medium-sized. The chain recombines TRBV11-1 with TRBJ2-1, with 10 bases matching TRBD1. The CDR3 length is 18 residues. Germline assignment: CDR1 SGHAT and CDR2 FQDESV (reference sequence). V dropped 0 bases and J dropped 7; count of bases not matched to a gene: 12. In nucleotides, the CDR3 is TGTGCCAGCAGCTTAGCGGGGTTACGACAGGGGGCGTCGAATGAGCAGTTCTTC. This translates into CASSLAGLRQGASNEQFF.

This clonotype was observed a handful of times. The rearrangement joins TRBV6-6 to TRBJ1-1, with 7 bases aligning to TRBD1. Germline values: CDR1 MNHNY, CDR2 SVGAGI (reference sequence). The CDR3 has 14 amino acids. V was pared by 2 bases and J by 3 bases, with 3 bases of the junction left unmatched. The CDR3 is CASSYSDRDTEAFF. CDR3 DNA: TGTGCCAGCAGTTACAGCGACAGGGACACTGAAGCTTTCTTT.

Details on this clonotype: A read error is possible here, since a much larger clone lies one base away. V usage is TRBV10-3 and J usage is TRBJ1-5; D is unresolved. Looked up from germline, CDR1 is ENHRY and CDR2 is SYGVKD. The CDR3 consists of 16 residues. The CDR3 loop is CVISERSADSNQPQHF. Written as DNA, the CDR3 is TGTGTCATCAGTGAGAGAAGTGCCGATAGCAATCAGCCCCAGCATTTT.

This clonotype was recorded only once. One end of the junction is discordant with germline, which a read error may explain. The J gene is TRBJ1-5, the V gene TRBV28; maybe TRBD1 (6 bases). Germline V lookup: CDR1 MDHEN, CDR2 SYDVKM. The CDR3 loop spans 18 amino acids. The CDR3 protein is CASSFLPGTTWSNKPQHF. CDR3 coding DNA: TGTGCCAGCAGCTTCTTACCTGGGACAACATGGAGCAATAAGCCCCAGCATTTT.

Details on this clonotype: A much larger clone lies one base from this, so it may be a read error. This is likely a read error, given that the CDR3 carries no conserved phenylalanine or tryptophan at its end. The CDR3 DNA follows: TGTGCCAGCAGTTACTCTCTCAGCCGGTATAAGGAACCAGGGAGAAATCAGCCCCAGCATATT. It specifies CASSYSLSRYKEPGRNQPQHI. The J gene is TRBJ1-5, the V gene TRBV6-5; maybe TRBD1 (5 bases). V dropped 0 bases and J dropped 4 bases, with 28 bases sitting between them. The CDR3 sequence is 21 residues long. Germline-derived CDR1 and CDR2 are MNHEY and SVGAGI.

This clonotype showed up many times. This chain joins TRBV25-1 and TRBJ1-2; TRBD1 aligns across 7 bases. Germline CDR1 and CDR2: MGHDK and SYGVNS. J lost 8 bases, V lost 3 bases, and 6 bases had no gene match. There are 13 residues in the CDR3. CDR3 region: CASSETGSRGYTF. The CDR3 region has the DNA TGTGCCAGCAGTGAGACAGGGTCGAGGGGCTACACCTTC.

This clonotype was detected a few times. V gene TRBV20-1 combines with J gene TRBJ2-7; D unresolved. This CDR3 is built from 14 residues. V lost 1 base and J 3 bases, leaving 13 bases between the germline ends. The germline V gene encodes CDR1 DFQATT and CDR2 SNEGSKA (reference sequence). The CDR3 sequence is CSARAPDGNYEQYF. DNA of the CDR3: TGCAGTGCTAGAGCACCGGACGGCAACTACGAGCAGTACTTC.

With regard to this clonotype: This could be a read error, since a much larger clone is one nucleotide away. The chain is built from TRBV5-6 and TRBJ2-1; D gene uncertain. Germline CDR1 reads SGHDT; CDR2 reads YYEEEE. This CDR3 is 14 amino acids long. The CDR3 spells CASSSVVSYDEQLF. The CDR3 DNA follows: TGTGCCAGCAGCTCGGTGGTCTCCTACGATGAGCAGCTCTTC. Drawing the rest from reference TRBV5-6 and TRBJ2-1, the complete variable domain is DAGVTQSPTHLIKTRGQQVTLRCSPKSGHDTVSWYQQALGQGPQFIFQYYEEEERQRGNFPDRFSGHQFPNYSSELNVNALLLGDSALYLCASSSVVSYDEQLFGPGTRLTVL.

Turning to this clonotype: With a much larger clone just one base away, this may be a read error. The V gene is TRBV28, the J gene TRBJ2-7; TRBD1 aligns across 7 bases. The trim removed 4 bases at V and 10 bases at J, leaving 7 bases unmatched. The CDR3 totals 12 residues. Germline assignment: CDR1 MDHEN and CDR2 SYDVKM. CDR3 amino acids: CASSSTGTDQYF. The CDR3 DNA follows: TGTGCCAGCAGTTCGACAGGGACCGACCAGTACTTC.

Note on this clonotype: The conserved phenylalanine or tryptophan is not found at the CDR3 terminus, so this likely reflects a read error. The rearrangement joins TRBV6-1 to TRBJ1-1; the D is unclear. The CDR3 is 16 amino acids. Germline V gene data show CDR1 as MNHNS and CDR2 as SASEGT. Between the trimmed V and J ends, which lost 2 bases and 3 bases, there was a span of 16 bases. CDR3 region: CASSEIPPPYDTEAFI. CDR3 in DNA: TGTGCCAGCAGTGAAATCCCCCCACCCTACGACACTGAAGCTTTCATT.

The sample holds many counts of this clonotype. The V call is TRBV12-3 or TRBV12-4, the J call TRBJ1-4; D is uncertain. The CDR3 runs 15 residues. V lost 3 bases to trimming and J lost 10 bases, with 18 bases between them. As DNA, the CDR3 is TGTGCCAGCAGTTTTTTCGGACGGGGAGTAGGAAAACTGTTTTTT. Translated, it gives CASSFFGRGVGKLFF.

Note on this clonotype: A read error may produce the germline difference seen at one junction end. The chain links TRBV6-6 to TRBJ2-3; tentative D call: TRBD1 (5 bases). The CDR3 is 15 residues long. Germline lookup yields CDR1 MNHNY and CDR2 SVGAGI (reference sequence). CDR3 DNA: TGTGCCAGCATTAACCAAGGGGCTCACACAGATACACAGTATTTT. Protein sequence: CASINQGAHTDTQYF.

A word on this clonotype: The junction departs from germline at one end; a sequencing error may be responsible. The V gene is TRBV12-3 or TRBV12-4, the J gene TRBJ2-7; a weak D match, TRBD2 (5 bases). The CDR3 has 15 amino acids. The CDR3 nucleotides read TGTGTCAGCAGTAGTACTATCTGGGAGAGCGGCGAGCAGTACTTC. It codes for CVSSSTIWESGEQYF.

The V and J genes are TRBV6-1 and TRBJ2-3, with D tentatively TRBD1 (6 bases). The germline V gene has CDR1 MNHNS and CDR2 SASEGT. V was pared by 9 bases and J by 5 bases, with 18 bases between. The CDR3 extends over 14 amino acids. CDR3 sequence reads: CARDNRGRGDTQYF. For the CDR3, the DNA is TGTGCCAGGGACAACCGGGGCAGGGGAGATACGCAGTATTTT.

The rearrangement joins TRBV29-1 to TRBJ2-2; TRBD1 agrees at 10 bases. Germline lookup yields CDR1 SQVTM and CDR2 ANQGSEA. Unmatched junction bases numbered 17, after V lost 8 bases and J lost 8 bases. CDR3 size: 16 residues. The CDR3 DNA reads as TGCAGCACACTGACAGTCCCGGGACAGGGGTCTGGGGAGCTGTTTTTT. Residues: CSTLTVPGQGSGELFF.

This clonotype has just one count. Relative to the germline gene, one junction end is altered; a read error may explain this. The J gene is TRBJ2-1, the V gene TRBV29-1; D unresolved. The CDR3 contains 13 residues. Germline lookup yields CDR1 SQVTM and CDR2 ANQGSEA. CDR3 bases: TGCAGAGTTGCCCCTAATAGGCACAATGAGCAGTTCTTC. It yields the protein CRVAPNRHNEQFF.

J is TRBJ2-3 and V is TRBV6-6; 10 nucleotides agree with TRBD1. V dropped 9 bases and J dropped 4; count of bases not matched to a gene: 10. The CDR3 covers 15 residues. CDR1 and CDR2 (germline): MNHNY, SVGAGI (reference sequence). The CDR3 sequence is CASSSGTGDADTQYF. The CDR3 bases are TGTGCCAGTAGCTCCGGGACAGGGGATGCAGATACGCAGTATTTT.

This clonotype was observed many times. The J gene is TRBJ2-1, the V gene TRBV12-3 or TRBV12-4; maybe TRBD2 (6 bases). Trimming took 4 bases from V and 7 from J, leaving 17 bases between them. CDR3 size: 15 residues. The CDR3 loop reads CASSSKDFRGNEQFF. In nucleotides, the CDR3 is TGTGCCAGCAGTTCAAAGGACTTCCGGGGGAATGAGCAGTTCTTC.

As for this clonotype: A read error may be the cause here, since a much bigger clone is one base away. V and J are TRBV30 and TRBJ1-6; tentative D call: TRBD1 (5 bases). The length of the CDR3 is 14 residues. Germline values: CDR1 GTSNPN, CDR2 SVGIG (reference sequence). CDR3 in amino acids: CARSRGTDNSPLHF. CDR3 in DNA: TGTGCCAGGAGCCGTGGGACGGACAATTCACCCCTCCACTTT.

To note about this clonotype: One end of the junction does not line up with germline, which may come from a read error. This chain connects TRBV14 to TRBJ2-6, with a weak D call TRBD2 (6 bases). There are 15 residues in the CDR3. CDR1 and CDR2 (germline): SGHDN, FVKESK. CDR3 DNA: TGTGCCAGCAGCCCAAAGGAGGGCGGGGCCAGCGTCCTGACTTTC. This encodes CASSPKEGGASVLTF.